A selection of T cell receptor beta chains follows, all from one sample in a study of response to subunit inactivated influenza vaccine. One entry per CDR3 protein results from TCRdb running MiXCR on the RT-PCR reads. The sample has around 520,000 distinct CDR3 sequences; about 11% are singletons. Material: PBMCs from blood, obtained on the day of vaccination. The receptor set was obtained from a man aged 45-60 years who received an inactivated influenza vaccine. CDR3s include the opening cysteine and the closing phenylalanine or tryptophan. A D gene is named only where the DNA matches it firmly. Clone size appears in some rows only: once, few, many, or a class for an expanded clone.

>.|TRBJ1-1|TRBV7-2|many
TGTGCCAGCAGCCCCCCCCCACGGAGTTTGGGGAACACTGAAGCTTTCTTT
CASSPPPRSLGNTEAFF
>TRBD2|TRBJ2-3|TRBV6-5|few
TGTGCCAGCAGTTCCGGACTAGCGTTGGGCACAGATACGCAGTATTTT
CASSSGLALGTDTQYF
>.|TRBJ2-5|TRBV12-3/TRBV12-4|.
TGTGCCAGCAGTCAGGATTTGGCGCGCGAGACCCAGTACTTC
CASSQDLARETQYF
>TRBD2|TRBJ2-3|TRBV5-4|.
TGTGCCAGCAGCTCGTCTAGCGGGAGTAAAGATACGCAGTATTTT
CASSSSSGSKDTQYF
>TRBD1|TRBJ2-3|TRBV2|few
TGTGCCAGCAGCGGAACAGGGGCCCGTGGGACAGATACGCAGTATTTT
CASSGTGARGTDTQYF
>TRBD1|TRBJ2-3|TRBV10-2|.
TGCGCCAGCAGTGAGTCAGGACAGGGTATAATTGATACGCAGTATTTT
CASSESGQGIIDTQYF
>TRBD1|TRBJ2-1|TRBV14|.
TGTGCCAGCAGCCCTAACGGACAGGGGTACAATGAGCAGTTCTTC
CASSPNGQGYNEQFF
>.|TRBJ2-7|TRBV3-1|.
TGTGCCAGCAGCCAAGTTGGAGCGGCCTACGAGCAGTACTTC
CASSQVGAAYEQYF
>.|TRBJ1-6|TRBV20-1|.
TGCAGTGCTAGATGGGGCGGGAGCTCCTATAATTCACCCCTCCACTTT
CSARWGGSSYNSPLHF
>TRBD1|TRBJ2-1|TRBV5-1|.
TGCGCCAGCAGCCCCCGGACAGGGAATGTAAGCTCCTACAATGAGCAGTTCTTC
CASSPRTGNVSSYNEQFF
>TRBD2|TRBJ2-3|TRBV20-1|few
TGCAGTGCTAGAGCTCGCTGGACTAGCGGGACCCACTCTAGCACAGATACGCAGTATTTT
CSARARWTSGTHSSTDTQYF
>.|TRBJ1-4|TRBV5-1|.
TGCGCCAGCAGCCCGGGGGGGAATTCTAATGAAAAACTGTTTTTT
CASSPGGNSNEKLFF
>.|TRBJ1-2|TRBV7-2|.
TGTGCCAGCAGCTTAATGTTTCGGGCGGATTATGGCTACACCTTC
CASSLMFRADYGYTF
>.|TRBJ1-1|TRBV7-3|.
TGTGCCAGCAGCGAAAACAGGAACACTGAAGCTTTCTTT
CASSENRNTEAFF
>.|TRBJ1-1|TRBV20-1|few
TGCAGTGCCGAAGAGGCGCTTGAGGCTTTCTTT
CSAEEALEAFF
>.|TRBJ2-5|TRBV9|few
TGTGCCAGCAGCGTAGAAAGGGGCCCCCATAACCAAGAGACCCAGTACTTC
CASSVERGPHNQETQYF
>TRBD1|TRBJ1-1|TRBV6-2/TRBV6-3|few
TGTGCCAGCAGGCAGCGTGGGACAGGGTGGTCTGAAGCTTTCTTT
CASRQRGTGWSEAFF
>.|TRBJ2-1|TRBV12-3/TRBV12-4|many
TGTGCCAGCAGCAAGGACAGCTACAATGAGCAGTTCTTC
CASSKDSYNEQFF
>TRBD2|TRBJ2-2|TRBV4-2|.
TGTGCCAGCAGCCAAGATCGCCTAGCGGGAGCCGGGGAGCTGTTTTTT
CASSQDRLAGAGELFF
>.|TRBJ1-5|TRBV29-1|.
TGCAGCGTTGAAGGGACAGTGAACAATCAGCCCCAGCATTTT
CSVEGTVNNQPQHF
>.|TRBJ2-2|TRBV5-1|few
TGCGCCAGCAGCGAGGGGAAACCGAACACCGGGGAGCTGTTTTTT
CASSEGKPNTGELFF
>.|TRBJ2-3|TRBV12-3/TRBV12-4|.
TGTGCCAGCAGTCCCGGGTGGGGGGACACAGATACGCAGTATTTT
CASSPGWGDTDTQYF
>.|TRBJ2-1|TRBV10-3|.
TGTGCCATCAGTGAGTGGGACAATGAGCAGTTCTTC
CAISEWDNEQFF
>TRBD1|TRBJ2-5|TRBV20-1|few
TGCAGTGCAGCAAAGGGGGCAGAAGGGACCCAGTACTTC
CSAAKGAEGTQYF
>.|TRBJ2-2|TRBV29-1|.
TGCAGCGTTGAAGAGGCTGGGGGCGTAAACACCGGGGAGCTGTTTTTT
CSVEEAGGVNTGELFF
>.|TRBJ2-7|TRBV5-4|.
TGTGCCAGCAGTAATACAGGGTCGAGAGAGCAGTACTTC
CASSNTGSREQYF
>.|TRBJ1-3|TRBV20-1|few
TGCAGTGCGTCGATCCCCTACAAAGGAAACACCATATATTTT
CSASIPYKGNTIYF
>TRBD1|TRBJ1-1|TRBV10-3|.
TGTGCCATCAGCAGGACAGGGGACACTGAAGCTTTCTTT
CAISRTGDTEAFF
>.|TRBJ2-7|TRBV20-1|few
TGCAGTGCTAGCGGGAGAGGCTACGAGCAGTACTTC
CSASGRGYEQYF
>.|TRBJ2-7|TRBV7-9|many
TGTGCCAGCAGCTTAGCGGTCACACACTACGAGCAGTACTTC
CASSLAVTHYEQYF
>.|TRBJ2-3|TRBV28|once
TGTGCCAGCAGTACCCCGGGACACCCTATCCCAGATACGCAGTATTTT
CASSTPGHPIPDTQYF
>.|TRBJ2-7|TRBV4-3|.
TGCGCCAGCAGCCAAGACCCCCGGGGGACCTACGAGCAGTACTTC
CASSQDPRGTYEQYF
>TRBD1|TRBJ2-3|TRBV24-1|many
TGTGCCACCAGTGATGCGCAAACCCGGGACAGTTCCAAAACCACAGATACGCAGTATTTT
CATSDAQTRDSSKTTDTQYF
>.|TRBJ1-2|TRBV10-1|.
TGCGCCAGCTCCCCGGTCGGCTTAAACTATGGCTACACCTTC
CASSPVGLNYGYTF
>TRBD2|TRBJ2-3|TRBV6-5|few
TGTGCCAGCAGTTGGGGACTAGCGGGGGGTACGCAGTATTTT
CASSWGLAGGTQYF
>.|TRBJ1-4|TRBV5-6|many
TGTGCCAGCAGCTTGGTCGGGAATGAAAAACTGTTTTTT
CASSLVGNEKLFF
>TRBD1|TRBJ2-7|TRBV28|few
TGTGCCAGCAGTTTATGGGGACAGGGAATCCGGTACGAGCAGTACTTC
CASSLWGQGIRYEQYF
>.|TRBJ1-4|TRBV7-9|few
TGTGCCAGCAGCCTACCGGGGGGGGTAACTAATGAAAAACTGTTTTTT
CASSLPGGVTNEKLFF
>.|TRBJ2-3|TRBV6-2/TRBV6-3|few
TGTGCCAGCAGTTACTTTGTCCGGGACCACACAGATACGCAGTATTTT
CASSYFVRDHTDTQYF
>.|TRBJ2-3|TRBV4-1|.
TGCGCCAGCAGCCAAGGGTTAGGACGGACTAGCACAGATACGCAGTATTTT
CASSQGLGRTSTDTQYF
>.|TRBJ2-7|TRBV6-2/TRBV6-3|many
.
CASSSGLAGLKGEQYFGEQYF
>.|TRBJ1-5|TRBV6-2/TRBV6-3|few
TGTGCCAGCAGCCCCACCCCCAATCAGCCCCAGCATTTT
CASSPTPNQPQHF
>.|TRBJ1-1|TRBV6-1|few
TGTGCCAGCAGTGGGCTGGGGGCGGGCACTGAAGCTTTCTTT
CASSGLGAGTEAFF
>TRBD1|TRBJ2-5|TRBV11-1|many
TGTGCCAGCAGCTTGATCGGGACAGGGAAAGAGACCCAGTACTTC
CASSLIGTGKETQYF
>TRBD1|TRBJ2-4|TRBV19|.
TGTGCCAGTAGCAAACAGGGGAAGGGAGCCAAAAACATTCAGTACTTC
CASSKQGKGAKNIQYF
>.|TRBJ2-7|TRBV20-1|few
TGCAGTGCTACCCATAGGGGGTTGTCTTACGAGCAGTACTTC
CSATHRGLSYEQYF
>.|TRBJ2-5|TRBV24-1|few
TGTGCCACCAGTGATCACGTCAGGGGCGATTCGAGAGAGACCCAGTACTTC
CATSDHVRGDSRETQYF